The 20 T cell receptor beta chains reported below all come from one sample, sequenced in a study of T cell repertoires in cytomegalovirus infection. TCRdb reanalysed the reads using MiXCR and keeps one entry per CDR3 protein. Of about 570,000 distinct CDR3 sequences in the sample, 40% are singletons; the top ten hold about half. Which antigens these TCRs recognize remains unknown. The material sequenced was cultured PBMCs, taken from culture after CMV antigen stimulation. Receptor source: a human donor in good health (CMV status not recorded). Some clones in this sample may be carry-over from other donors' samples.

This clonotype showed up just a few times. For the CDR3, the DNA is TGTGCCAGCAGCCATAGGGGCCTGTACAATGAGCAGTTCTTC. Residues: CASSHRGLYNEQFF. The chain recombines TRBV7-6 with TRBJ2-1; maybe TRBD1 (5 bases). The CDR3 contains 14 residues. From germline, CDR1 is SGHVS and CDR2 FNYEAQ. V lost 5 bases and J lost 4, with 12 bases in between.

V is TRBV6-1 and J is TRBJ1-5; perhaps TRBD1 as D (5 bases). CDR1 and CDR2 from the germline V gene are MNHNS and SASEGT. This CDR3 comprises 16 residues. Trimming removed 1 base from V and 2 bases from J, with 12 bases in between. The CDR3 loop is CASSEGGGRRNQPQHF. The CDR3 bases are TGTGCCAGCAGTGAAGGGGGGGGACGGCGCAATCAGCCCCAGCATTTT.

The chain has TRBV3-1 and TRBJ2-1; perhaps TRBD1 as D (6 bases). V dropped 5 bases and J dropped 1 base, with 12 bases sitting between them. The germline CDR1 and CDR2 sequences are LGHDT and YNNKEL (reference sequence). The CDR3 is 15 amino acids. The CDR3, as DNA: TGTGCCAGCAGCGACGCTGGACAGTCCTACAATGAGCAGTTCTTC. Translating gives CASSDAGQSYNEQFF.

The table lists this clonotype with a count of one. A much larger clone differs by one base, so this may be a read error. V gene TRBV11-2 combines with J gene TRBJ2-5, with D perhaps TRBD1 or TRBD2 (5 bases each). Germline V lookup: CDR1 SGHAT, CDR2 FQNNGV. The CDR3 has 12 amino acids. Here the CDR3 reads CASSRVGETQCF. The CDR3, as DNA: TGTGCCAGCAGCCGGGTGGGGGAGACCCAGTGCTTC.

The J gene is TRBJ2-1, the V gene TRBV6-2 or TRBV6-3; 9 nucleotides match TRBD2. The CDR3 sequence is 13 residues long. The ends lost 10 bases at V and 4 bases at J; junction bases unmatched: 5. Germline CDR1 MNHEY, CDR2 SVGEGT. CDR3 sequence reads: CATKRGAYNEQFF. The CDR3 coding sequence is TGTGCCACAAAGCGGGGGGCTTACAATGAGCAGTTCTTC.

The CDR3 loop is CAISGEGGRVSSSYNEQFF. The CDR3 DNA follows: TGTGCCATCAGTGGGGAGGGGGGAAGGGTATCGAGCTCCTACAATGAGCAGTTCTTC. The rearrangement joins TRBV10-3 to TRBJ2-1; maybe TRBD2 (7 bases). The CDR3 is made up of 19 amino acids. Germline loops: CDR1 ENHRY, CDR2 SYGVKD. Trimming cost V 4 bases and J 0 bases, with 22 bases left between them.

This clonotype was seen just once. V is TRBV15 and J is TRBJ2-1; 10 nucleotides line up with TRBD2. This CDR3 contains 14 residues. The V gene's germline CDR1 is LNHNV and CDR2 YYDKDF (reference sequence). After removal of 8 bases from V and 5 bases from J, the junction contained 6 bases not matched to a gene. CDR3 in DNA: TGTGCCACCGGGAAGCGGGAGGGACACAATGAGCAGTTCTTC. It translates to CATGKREGHNEQFF.

This clonotype was recorded a few times. This chain uses TRBV10-1 with TRBJ2-2, with TRBD2 matching 12 bases. Per germline, CDR1 WNHNN and CDR2 SYGVQD (reference sequence). The CDR3 contains 18 residues. V was pared by 5 bases and J by 6 bases, with 13 bases of the junction left unmatched. CDR3 amino acids: CASSRRLAGEIGSGELFF. CDR3 sequence (DNA): TGCGCCAGCAGTCGCAGACTAGCGGGAGAAATCGGGTCCGGGGAGCTGTTTTTT.

The J gene is TRBJ2-1, the V gene TRBV27; 7 positions agree with TRBD1. The CDR3 runs 15 residues. Unmatched junction bases numbered 10, after V lost 7 bases and J lost 4 bases. Germline lookup yields CDR1 MNHEY and CDR2 SMNVEV (reference sequence). CDR3 nucleotides: TGTGCCAGCAAACCCAGGGGGAATCCATACAATGAGCAGTTCTTC. Protein product: CASKPRGNPYNEQFF.

This rearrangement joins TRBV11-2 to TRBJ1-4; unclear D gene. The CDR3 loop spans 13 amino acids. In germline, CDR1 is SGHAT, CDR2 FQNNGV. Trimming pared 6 bases from V and 4 bases from J, leaving 9 bases between. CDR3 in amino acids: CASRRTNNEKLFF. CDR3 nucleotide sequence: TGTGCCAGCAGACGGACGAATAATGAAAAACTGTTTTTT.

V and J are TRBV29-1 and TRBJ2-3; D might be TRBD2 (6 bases). CDR3 length equals 14 residues. Trimming shortened V by 2 bases and J by 8 bases, and 17 bases separated the two germline ends. Germline lookup yields CDR1 SQVTM and CDR2 ANQGSEA. The CDR3 is CSVENGSPEGTQYF. The CDR3 nucleotides are TGCAGCGTTGAAAACGGGAGCCCCGAGGGTACGCAGTATTTT.

This sequence joins TRBV5-1 and TRBJ2-1; 11 bases fit TRBD2. Germline V gene data show CDR1 as SGHRS and CDR2 as YFSETQ. Unmatched junction bases numbered 9, after V lost 3 bases and J lost 10 bases. The length of the CDR3 is 15 residues. This CDR3 reads CASSSLTSGNTEQFF. The CDR3 region has the DNA TGCGCCAGCAGCTCCCTGACTAGCGGGAACACGGAGCAGTTCTTC.

This clonotype has just a few counts. The rearrangement links TRBV7-2 to TRBJ2-7, with D tentatively TRBD2 (5 bases). V dropped 5 bases and J dropped 5 bases, with 13 bases sitting between them. This CDR3 has 13 residues. Germline CDR1 is SGHTA and CDR2 is FQGNSA. For the CDR3, the DNA is TGTGCCAGCAGCGAACTAGGACGGGACGAGCAGTACTTC. This translates into CASSELGRDEQYF.

This chain joins TRBV7-8 and TRBJ2-7, with D unresolved. Trimming shortened V by 5 bases and J by 5 bases, and 19 bases separated the two germline ends. The germline gives CDR1 SGHVS, CDR2 FQNEAQ. The CDR3 totals 15 residues. DNA for the CDR3: TGTGCCAGCAGCGTAACTCGTCTAGGACGCCACGAGCAGTACTTC. This sequence encodes CASSVTRLGRHEQYF.

V usage is TRBV19 and J usage is TRBJ2-1; 7 bases line up with TRBD2. Germline V gene lookup returns CDR1 LNHDA and CDR2 SQIVND (reference sequence). This CDR3 region has 15 residues. The trim removed 2 bases at V and 4 bases at J, leaving 5 bases unmatched. The CDR3 DNA is TGTGCCAGTAGTATAATAGGGGAGGGATACAATGAGCAGTTCTTC. It translates to CASSIIGEGYNEQFF.

This rearrangement joins TRBV14 to TRBJ2-7; D not certain. CDR3 length: 15 amino acids. The V gene's germline CDR1 is SGHDN and CDR2 FVKESK. Deletions cut 4 bases from V and 3 bases from J, with 16 bases between. CDR3 DNA sequence: TGTGCCAGCAGCCCCAATCCTACGCCCAGCTACGAGCAGTACTTC. It translates to CASSPNPTPSYEQYF. The complete variable domain, with remaining parts taken from reference TRBV14 and TRBJ2-7, reads EAGVTQFPSHSVIEKGQTVTLRCDPISGHDNLYWYRRVMGKEIKFLLHFVKESKQDESGMPNNRFLAERTGGTYSTLKVQPAELEDSGVYFCASSPNPTPSYEQYFGPGTRLTVT.

This clonotype has a handful of counts. This chain connects TRBV7-2 to TRBJ2-7; D is ambiguous. V was trimmed by 1 base and J by 1 base, leaving 8 bases between them. The germline CDR1 and CDR2 sequences are SGHTA and FQGNSA. This CDR3 comprises 14 residues. The CDR3 loop is CASSLEGRSYEQYF. The CDR3 DNA is TGTGCCAGCAGCTTAGAGGGCCGATCCTACGAGCAGTACTTC.

This clonotype was counted a few times. The genes are TRBV7-8 and TRBJ1-1; 7 positions agree with TRBD1. J lost 1 base, V lost 7 bases, and 12 bases had no gene match. Germline assignment: CDR1 SGHVS and CDR2 FQNEAQ. This CDR3 has 16 amino acids. CDR3 region: CASTYSVRQGNTEAFF. The CDR3 region has the DNA TGTGCCAGCACCTACTCAGTTAGACAGGGGAACACTGAAGCTTTCTTT.

J is TRBJ2-7 and V is TRBV4-3; D is unresolved. The CDR3 has 17 residues. Trimming cost V 0 bases and J 0 bases, with 15 bases left between them. Germline V gene sequence: CDR1 LGHNA, CDR2 YSLEER. CDR3 DNA sequence: TGCGCCAGCAGCCAAGATCGGTTGTCTTCCAGCTCCTACGAGCAGTACTTC. Residues: CASSQDRLSSSSYEQYF.

This clonotype was recorded many times. The rearrangement links TRBV7-8 to TRBJ1-2, with TRBD1 as a possible D gene (6 bases). This CDR3 comprises 18 residues. V was trimmed by 2 bases and J by 0 bases, leaving 19 bases between them. CDR1 is SGHVS, CDR2 FQNEAQ, per germline. CDR3 sequence reads: CASSLYLRTVEANYGYTF. The CDR3 bases are TGTGCCAGCAGCTTATACCTAAGGACAGTAGAAGCTAACTATGGCTACACCTTC.